This TCR beta chain is from a study of human T cells and chemical hapten exposure. As to time point: healthy volunteer bleed at 2 weeks. Sequencing started from total RNA isolated from unfractionated whole blood. A single record per CDR3 protein comes from TCRdb applying MiXCR to the RACE reads. This table holds 130,000 or so distinct CDR3 sequences, approximately 8.3% found once. V gave up 7 bases and J gave up 9 bases; unmatched junction bases: 21. CDR3 size: 18 residues. The germline V gene has CDR1 MNHNY and CDR2 SVGAGI (reference sequence). The sequencing sample was made of whole blood. The J gene is TRBJ1-6, the V gene TRBV6-6; 7 bases are shared with TRBD1. This clonotype originated in a male donor in good health. Some clones in this sample may be carry-over from other donors' samples. The CDR3 coding sequence is TGTGCCAGCACCCTACGGGAGACAGGGAGAGAGTTGGGTTCACCCCTCCACTTT. Amino acids: CASTLRETGRELGSPLHF.